This T cell receptor beta chain comes out of a study of blood T cell repertoires in COVID-19. Study-level information: COVID-19 samples collected from the United States, Italy and Spain covered acute and convalescent phases.

Adults between roughly 18 and 89 years of age took part from 20 to 25 US areas. Participants were placed into cohorts based on the clinical history they reported. The CDR3 totals 15 residues. Sequenced by immunoSEQ multiplex PCR; TCRdb stores in-frame clones only, minus some. The sample yields a few hundred thousand clones, 88% seen once. The origin of this receptor is a woman aged 18-29 years who had recovered from COVID-19. Material: PBMCs or T cells enriched from blood (not recorded which). The V gene is TRBV21-1, the J gene TRBJ1-5; the tabulated D call, TRBD1, remains unverified against the DNA. TRBV21-1 is a known pseudogene. The CDR3 loop is CASSKEGGSNQPQHF. The CDR3 region has the DNA TGTGCCAGCAGCAAAGAAGGGGGTAGCAATCAGCCCCAGCATTTT.